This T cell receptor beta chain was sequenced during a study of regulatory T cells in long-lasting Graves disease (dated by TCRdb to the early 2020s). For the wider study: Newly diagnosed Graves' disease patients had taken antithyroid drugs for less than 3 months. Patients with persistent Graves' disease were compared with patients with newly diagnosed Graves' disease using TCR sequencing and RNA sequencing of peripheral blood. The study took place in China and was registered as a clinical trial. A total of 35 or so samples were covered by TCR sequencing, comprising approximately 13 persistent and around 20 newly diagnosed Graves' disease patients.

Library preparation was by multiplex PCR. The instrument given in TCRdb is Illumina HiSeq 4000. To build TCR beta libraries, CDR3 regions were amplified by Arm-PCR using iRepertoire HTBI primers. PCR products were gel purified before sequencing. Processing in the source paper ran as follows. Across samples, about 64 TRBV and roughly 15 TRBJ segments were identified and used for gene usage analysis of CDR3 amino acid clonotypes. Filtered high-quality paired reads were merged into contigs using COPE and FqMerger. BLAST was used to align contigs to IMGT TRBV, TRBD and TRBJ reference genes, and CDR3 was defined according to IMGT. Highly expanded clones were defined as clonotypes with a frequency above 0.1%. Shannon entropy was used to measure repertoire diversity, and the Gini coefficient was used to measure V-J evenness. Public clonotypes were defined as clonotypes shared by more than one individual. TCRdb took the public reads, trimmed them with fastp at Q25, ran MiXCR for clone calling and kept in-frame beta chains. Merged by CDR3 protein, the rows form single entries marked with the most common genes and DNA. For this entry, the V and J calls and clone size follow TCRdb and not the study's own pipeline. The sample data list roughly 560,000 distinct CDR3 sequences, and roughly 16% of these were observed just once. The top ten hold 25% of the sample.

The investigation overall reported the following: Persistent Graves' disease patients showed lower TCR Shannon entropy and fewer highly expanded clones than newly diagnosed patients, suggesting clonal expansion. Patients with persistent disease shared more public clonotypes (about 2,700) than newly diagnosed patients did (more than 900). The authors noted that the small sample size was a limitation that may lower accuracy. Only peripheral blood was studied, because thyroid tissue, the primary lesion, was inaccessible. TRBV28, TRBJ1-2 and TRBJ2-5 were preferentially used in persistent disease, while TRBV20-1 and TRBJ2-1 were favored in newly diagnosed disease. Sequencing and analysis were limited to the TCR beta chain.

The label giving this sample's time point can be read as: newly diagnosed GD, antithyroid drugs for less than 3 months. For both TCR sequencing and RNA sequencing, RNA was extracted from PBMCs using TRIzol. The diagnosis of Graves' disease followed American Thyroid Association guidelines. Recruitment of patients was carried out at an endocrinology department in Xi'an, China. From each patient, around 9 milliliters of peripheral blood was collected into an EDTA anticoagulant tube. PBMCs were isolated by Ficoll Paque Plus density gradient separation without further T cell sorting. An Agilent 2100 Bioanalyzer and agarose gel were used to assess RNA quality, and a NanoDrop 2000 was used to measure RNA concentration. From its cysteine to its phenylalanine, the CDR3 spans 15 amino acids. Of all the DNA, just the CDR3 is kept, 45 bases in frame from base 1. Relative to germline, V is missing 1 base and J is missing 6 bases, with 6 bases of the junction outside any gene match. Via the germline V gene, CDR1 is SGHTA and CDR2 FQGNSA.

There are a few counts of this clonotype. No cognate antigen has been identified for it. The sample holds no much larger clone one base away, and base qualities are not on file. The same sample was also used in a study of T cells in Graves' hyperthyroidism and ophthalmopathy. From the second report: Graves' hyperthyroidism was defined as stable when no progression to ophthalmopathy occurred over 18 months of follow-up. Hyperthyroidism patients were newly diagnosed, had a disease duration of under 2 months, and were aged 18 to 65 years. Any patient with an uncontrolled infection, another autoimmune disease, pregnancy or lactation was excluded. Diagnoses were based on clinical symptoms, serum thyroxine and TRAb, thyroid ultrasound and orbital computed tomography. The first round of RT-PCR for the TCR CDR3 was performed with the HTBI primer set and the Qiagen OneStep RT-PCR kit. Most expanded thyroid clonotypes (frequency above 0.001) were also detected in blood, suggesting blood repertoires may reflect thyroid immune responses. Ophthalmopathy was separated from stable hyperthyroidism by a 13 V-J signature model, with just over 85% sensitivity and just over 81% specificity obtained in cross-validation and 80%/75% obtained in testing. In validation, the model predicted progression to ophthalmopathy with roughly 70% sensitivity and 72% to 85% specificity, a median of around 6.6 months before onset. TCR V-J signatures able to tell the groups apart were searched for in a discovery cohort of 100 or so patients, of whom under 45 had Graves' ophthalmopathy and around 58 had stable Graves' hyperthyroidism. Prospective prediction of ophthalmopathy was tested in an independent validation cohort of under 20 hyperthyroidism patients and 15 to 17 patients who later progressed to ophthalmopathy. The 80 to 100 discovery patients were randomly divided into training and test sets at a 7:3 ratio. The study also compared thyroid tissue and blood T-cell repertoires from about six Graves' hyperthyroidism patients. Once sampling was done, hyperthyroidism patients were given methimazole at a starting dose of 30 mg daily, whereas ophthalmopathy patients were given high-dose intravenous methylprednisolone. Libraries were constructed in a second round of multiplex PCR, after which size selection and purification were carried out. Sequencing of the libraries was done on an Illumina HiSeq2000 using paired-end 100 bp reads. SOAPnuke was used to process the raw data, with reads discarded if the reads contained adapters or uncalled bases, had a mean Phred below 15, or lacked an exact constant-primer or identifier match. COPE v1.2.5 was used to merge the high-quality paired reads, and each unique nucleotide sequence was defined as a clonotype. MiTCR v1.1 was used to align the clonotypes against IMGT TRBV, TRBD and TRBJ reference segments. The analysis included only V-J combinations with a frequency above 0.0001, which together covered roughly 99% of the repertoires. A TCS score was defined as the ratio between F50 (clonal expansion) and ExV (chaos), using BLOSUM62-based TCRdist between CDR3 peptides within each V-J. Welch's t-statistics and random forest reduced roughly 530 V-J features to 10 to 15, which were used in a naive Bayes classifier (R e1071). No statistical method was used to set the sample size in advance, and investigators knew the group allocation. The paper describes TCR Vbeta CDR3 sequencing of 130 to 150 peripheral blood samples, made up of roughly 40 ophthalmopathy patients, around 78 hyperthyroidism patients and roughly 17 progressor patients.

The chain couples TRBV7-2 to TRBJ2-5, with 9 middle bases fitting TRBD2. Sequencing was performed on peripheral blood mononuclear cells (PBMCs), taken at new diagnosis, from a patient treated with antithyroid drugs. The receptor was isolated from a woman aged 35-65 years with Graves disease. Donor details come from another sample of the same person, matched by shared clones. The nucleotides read TGTGCCAGCAGCTTAGAAGGGACTAGCCTTAAGACCCAGTACTTC. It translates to CASSLEGTSLKTQYF.